One TCR beta chain is described in this entry. Its target is not known. This record comes from a study of cytomegalovirus exposure and HLA in healthy donors. This table comes from immunoSEQ multiplex PCR, and its TCRdb copy is limited to in-frame clones, with some not included. Of fewer than 200,000 clones in the sample, approximately 81% are singletons; the top ten hold about a sixth. The V gene's germline CDR1 is MNHEY and CDR2 SMNVEV (reference sequence). The CDR3 has 13 amino acids. V shed 7 bases, J shed 4 bases, and the junction held 5 bases outside the gene matches. Study-wide results and limits: In a later analysis, first-cohort TCR clusters were found to tend to co-occur in the approximately 120 validation repertoires.

V is TRBV27 and J is TRBJ2-3, with 7 bases aligning to TRBD1. This receptor was identified in a man aged 18 to 30 in good health and CMV-seropositive. Specimen: PBMCs. CDR3 region: CASKGAWPDTQYF. CDR3 sequence (DNA): TGTGCCAGCAAGGGGGCGTGGCCAGATACGCAGTATTTT.